The 5 T cell receptor beta chains presented below share a single source sample, sequenced in a study of CD8+ T cells in alopecia areata. RNA extraction was followed by reverse transcription into cDNA, which acted as the sequencing template. The repertoire was sequenced with immunoSEQ multiplex PCR; TCRdb's copy has only in-frame clones and lacks some. The data contain fewer than 150,000 clones, 82% of them singletons. As to treatment: oral pan-JAK inhibitor, 5-10 mg twice daily. This specimen was CD8+ T cells sorted from blood, taken at week 4, from a patient treated with tofacitinib. The receptors here all came from a human donor with alopecia areata.

This chain joins TRBV5-6 and TRBJ2-7, with 7 bases aligning to TRBD1. Germline V gives CDR1 SGHDT, CDR2 YYEEEE. The ends lost 4 bases at V and 3 bases at J; junction bases unmatched: 13. This CDR3 comprises 16 residues. The CDR3 nucleotides are TGTGCCAGCAGCCCTGACAGGGCCATTGCCATCTACGAGCAGTACTTC. This sequence encodes CASSPDRAIAIYEQYF.

The chain recombines TRBV4-3 with TRBJ2-1, with 11 bases that match TRBD1. J was trimmed by 6 bases and V by 4 bases; bases with no gene match: 8. This CDR3 spans 16 amino acids. Germline V gene lookup returns CDR1 LGHNA and CDR2 YSLEER. The CDR3 reads CASSPSPGTGGNEQFF. The CDR3 DNA is TGCGCCAGCAGCCCATCCCCCGGGACAGGGGGCAATGAGCAGTTCTTC.

The chain employs TRBV29-1 and TRBJ2-1; 7 positions agree with TRBD1. Germline lookup yields CDR1 SQVTM and CDR2 ANQGSEA. Losses at the gene ends were 6 bases for V and 2 bases for J; bases not matched to a gene: 7. The CDR3 contains 14 residues. CDR3 sequence: CSVGTADTYNEQFF. The CDR3 DNA is TGCAGCGTCGGGACAGCCGATACCTACAATGAGCAGTTCTTC.

The chain uses TRBV28 and TRBJ2-7; possible D gene TRBD1, 6 bases. CDR3 length: 15 residues. The ends were cut back, 5 bases at V and 2 bases at J, with 16 bases in the middle. Germline V gene data show CDR1 as MDHEN and CDR2 as SYDVKM. The CDR3 DNA follows: TGTGCCAGCAGTCTCCCCCCGGACAGAGCCTACGAGCAGTACTTC. Its translation is CASSLPPDRAYEQYF.

This clone was counted between two and nine times. The genes are TRBV6-5 and TRBJ1-1; possibly TRBD1 for D (6 bases). Germline V CDR1 and CDR2: MNHEY, SVGAGI. The CDR3 spans 12 residues. V was trimmed by 3 bases and J by 7 bases, leaving 9 bases between them. The CDR3 bases are TGTGCCAGCAGTTATGGAGGGGGTGAAGCTTTCTTT. It yields the protein CASSYGGGEAFF.